The rows below give T cell receptor beta chains drawn from one sample of a study of low-dose radiotherapy and immunotherapy resistance in tumors. TCRdb redid the calling of the reads with MiXCR, one entry per CDR3 protein. Here the sample spans about 84,000 distinct CDR3 sequences, less than 20% being singletons. Source: PBMCs, taken after low-dose radiotherapy plus immunotherapy. The receptors originated from a male donor with prostate cancer. Both conserved end residues are trimmed from each CDR3. The D gene is left open where the match is weak. A row's size may be missing; if present it is once, few, many or a size class.

D gene: .
V gene: TRBV6-5
clone size: large
CDR3 protein: ASSYGPDFYGYT

D gene: TRBD2
V gene: TRBV14
clone size: many
CDR3 protein: ASSQRRAIASGIQETQY

D gene: .
V gene: TRBV25-1
clone size: many
CDR3 protein: ASSGGQEPVHGQPQH

D gene: TRBD1
V gene: TRBV30
clone size: .
CDR3 protein: AWREQGAPEAF

D gene: .
V gene: TRBV7-2
clone size: many
CDR3 protein: ASSLLPVAQTQY

D gene: .
V gene: TRBV29-1
clone size: many
CDR3 protein: SVGNRGGETQY

D gene: .
V gene: TRBV20-1
clone size: many
CDR3 protein: SARDGTNYGYT

D gene: TRBD1
V gene: TRBV28
clone size: many
CDR3 protein: ASSLRGHGTGELF

D gene: .
V gene: TRBV7-6
clone size: many
CDR3 protein: ASSLGTASNQPQH

D gene: .
V gene: TRBV12-3/TRBV12-4
clone size: many
CDR3 protein: ASSTEPTGYT

D gene: TRBD2
V gene: TRBV6-1
clone size: .
CDR3 protein: ASRGPGLAGLTDTQY

D gene: .
V gene: TRBV2
clone size: .
CDR3 protein: ASTLGWGTEAF

D gene: .
V gene: TRBV2
clone size: .
CDR3 protein: ASSESQGNTEAF

D gene: TRBD2
V gene: TRBV6-5
clone size: .
CDR3 protein: ASRPTTSKAYEQY

D gene: .
V gene: TRBV20-1
clone size: .
CDR3 protein: SARDWTATSTDTQY

D gene: TRBD1
V gene: TRBV28
clone size: .
CDR3 protein: ASSRTGGKNTIY

D gene: .
V gene: TRBV12-3/TRBV12-4
clone size: many
CDR3 protein: ASSRSTRYNEQF

D gene: TRBD2
V gene: TRBV5-1
clone size: many
CDR3 protein: ASSPGGLAGGYNEQF

D gene: TRBD2
V gene: TRBV7-6
clone size: many
CDR3 protein: ASSLGNSLAGVLYEQY

D gene: .
V gene: TRBV5-5
clone size: .
CDR3 protein: ASSLGRANTEAF

D gene: TRBD1
V gene: TRBV18
clone size: many
CDR3 protein: ASSDRGGNNEQF

D gene: .
V gene: TRBV6-2/TRBV6-3
clone size: many
CDR3 protein: ASSYRTGLDSNQPQH

D gene: .
V gene: TRBV4-3
clone size: many
CDR3 protein: ASSQDRNPRNEQF

D gene: .
V gene: TRBV11-2
clone size: .
CDR3 protein: ASSLEAGSYEQY

D gene: TRBD1
V gene: TRBV4-1
clone size: many
CDR3 protein: ASSGTDLIQY

D gene: .
V gene: TRBV28
clone size: medium-sized
CDR3 protein: ASRAGRKTY

D gene: .
V gene: TRBV5-1
clone size: .
CDR3 protein: ASSLDGGSSYEQY

D gene: TRBD2
V gene: TRBV6-2/TRBV6-3
clone size: many
CDR3 protein: ASSYLGLAPHRQADTQY

D gene: TRBD2
V gene: TRBV5-4
clone size: .
CDR3 protein: ASSRRTSGSADTQY

D gene: .
V gene: TRBV12-3/TRBV12-4
clone size: many
CDR3 protein: ASSFISNQPQH

D gene: .
V gene: TRBV20-1
clone size: many
CDR3 protein: SAYDSIKDEQY

D gene: .
V gene: TRBV3-1
clone size: .
CDR3 protein: ASSQAHTGKTGFEQY

D gene: .
V gene: TRBV16
clone size: many
CDR3 protein: ASSPTTHYGYT

D gene: .
V gene: TRBV3-1
clone size: few
CDR3 protein: ASSGSEGHEQY

D gene: TRBD2
V gene: TRBV6-4
clone size: .
CDR3 protein: ASSESGTTDTQY

D gene: .
V gene: TRBV25-1
clone size: many
CDR3 protein: ASSECRSCEQF

D gene: .
V gene: TRBV2
clone size: many
CDR3 protein: ASRGVQNIQY

D gene: TRBD2
V gene: TRBV28
clone size: many
CDR3 protein: ASSRLAAPRY

D gene: .
V gene: TRBV6-5
clone size: many
CDR3 protein: ASSYGWDKGSGANVLT

D gene: .
V gene: TRBV5-4
clone size: .
CDR3 protein: ASSFYICSGMAAGVTYEQY

D gene: .
V gene: TRBV29-1
clone size: many
CDR3 protein: SVVMSGAQY

D gene: TRBD1
V gene: TRBV15
clone size: many
CDR3 protein: ATRSGTGSWTQY

D gene: .
V gene: TRBV25-1
clone size: many
CDR3 protein: ASFQAGRQSNQPQH

D gene: .
V gene: TRBV29-1
clone size: many
CDR3 protein: SPSSQWAKETQY

D gene: .
V gene: TRBV5-1
clone size: many
CDR3 protein: ASSPPHEQY

D gene: .
V gene: TRBV3-1
clone size: many
CDR3 protein: ASSSSTRHNEQF

D gene: TRBD1
V gene: TRBV11-2
clone size: many
CDR3 protein: ASSSFSGQDSQETQY

D gene: TRBD2
V gene: TRBV3-1
clone size: many
CDR3 protein: ASSPLAGVGNNEQF

D gene: TRBD1
V gene: TRBV6-6
clone size: many
CDR3 protein: ASRIQGDNEQF

D gene: TRBD1
V gene: TRBV6-2/TRBV6-3
clone size: many
CDR3 protein: ASSYSRGQNNQETQY

D gene: .
V gene: TRBV5-1
clone size: many
CDR3 protein: ATRAEPNTGELF

D gene: .
V gene: TRBV27
clone size: many
CDR3 protein: ASSHGTHQETQY